This T cell receptor (beta chain) was profiled in a study of radiotherapy plus CTLA-4 blockade in lung cancer. Study-wide background: Objective responses were recorded in roughly 20% of patients, with disease control recorded in 25% to 40%.

Regarding the study as a whole: It was early blood T cell clone dynamics, with interferon-beta, that reportedly best predicted response.

Regarding this clone: The target antigen is unknown.

Measured with immunoSEQ multiplex PCR; TCRdb has only the in-frame clones, and not every one. The sample holds 70,000 to 90,000 clones, 60% to 85% seen once. Ipilimumab CTLA-4 blockade and focal radiation were given to patients with chemo-refractory metastatic non-small-cell lung cancer. The length of the CDR3 is 17 residues. Germline CDR1 LNHDA, CDR2 SQIVND (reference sequence). J was trimmed by 2 bases and V by 5 bases; bases with no gene match: 9. This TCR came from a human donor with non-small cell lung cancer whose response to radiotherapy plus ipilimumab could not be evaluated. Some clones in this sample may be carry-over from other donors' samples. The sample consisted of peripheral blood, taken from a patient treated with radiotherapy plus ipilimumab. The V call is TRBV19, the J call TRBJ2-2; 9 positions match TRBD1. CDR3 DNA sequence: TGTGCCAGTAGTCCCGGGACAGGGATCCCTAACACCGGGGAGCTGTTTTTT. This gives the protein CASSPGTGIPNTGELFF.